Shown below are 15 T cell receptor beta chains from a single sample sequenced in a study of blood T cell repertoires in COVID-19. Sequencing used immunoSEQ multiplex PCR; TCRdb keeps in-frame clones, though not all of them. The sample has roughly 240,000 clones, roughly 88% seen once. The sample comprised PBMCs or T cells enriched from blood (not recorded which). These receptor sequences come from a woman aged 45 to 65 who had recovered from COVID-19.

The chain joins TRBV6-6 to TRBJ2-3; 11 bases map to TRBD2. Germline loops: CDR1 MNHNY, CDR2 SVGAGI (reference sequence). V was pared by 7 bases and J by 0 bases, with 6 bases of the junction left unmatched. The CDR3 loop spans 16 amino acids. CDR3 sequence reads: CASTLLAGESTDTQYF. The CDR3 nucleotides read TGTGCCAGCACCTTACTAGCGGGGGAAAGCACAGATACGCAGTATTTT.

J is TRBJ2-1 and V is TRBV28; the D is unclear. The germline V and J ends were trimmed by 6 bases and 6 bases, with 12 bases remaining between them. Germline values: CDR1 MDHEN, CDR2 SYDVKM. The length of the CDR3 is 13 residues. The CDR3 reads CASSRPATNEQFF. The CDR3 coding sequence is TGTGCCAGCAGCCGCCCCGCTACCAATGAGCAGTTCTTC. The variable domain in full, with the rest retrieved from reference TRBV28 and TRBJ2-1, is DVKVTQSSRYLVKRTGEKVFLECVQDMDHENMFWYRQDPGLGLRLIYFSYDVKMKEKGDIPEGYSVSREKKERFSLILESASTNQTSMYLCASSRPATNEQFFGPGTRLTVL.

This clone appeared once. The chain joins TRBV6-2 or TRBV6-3 to TRBJ2-7; 7 bases match TRBD1. The trim removed 4 bases at V and 4 bases at J, leaving 13 bases unmatched. Per the germline V gene, CDR1 is MNHEY and CDR2 is SVGEGT. The CDR3 has 16 residues. The CDR3 nucleotides read TGTGCCAGCAGTTGGCTACCGGGACAGATGTTATACGAGCAGTACTTC. It specifies CASSWLPGQMLYEQYF.

The CDR3 region has the DNA TGTGCCAGCAACCTTGGGGGGTACAATGAGCAGTTCTTC. This encodes CASNLGGYNEQFF. This chain joins TRBV3-1 (or the pseudogene TRBV3-2) and TRBJ2-1; possible D gene TRBD2, 6 bases. This CDR3 has 13 amino acids. V gave up 7 bases and J gave up 4 bases, with 11 bases separating them. In germline, CDR1 is LGHDT, CDR2 YNNKEL (reference sequence).

This chain links TRBV12-3 or TRBV12-4 with TRBJ2-1, with no clear D. Trimming took 4 bases from V and 6 from J, leaving 10 bases between them. There are 13 residues in the CDR3. The CDR3 spells CASSSTEINEQFF. In DNA form, the CDR3 reads TGTGCCAGCAGTTCGACTGAGATCAATGAGCAGTTCTTC.

This sequence joins TRBV7-2 and TRBJ1-2; 9 positions agree with TRBD1. Germline loops: CDR1 SGHTA, CDR2 FQGNSA. The CDR3 has 14 amino acids. The junction had 8 bases not matched to a gene; V was cut back by 5 bases and J by 7 bases. CDR3 DNA sequence: TGTGCCAGCAGCATCCACGGACAGGGGTTTGGCTACACCTTC. Its protein product is CASSIHGQGFGYTF. Using reference TRBV7-2 and TRBJ1-2 for the parts outside the CDR3, the full variable domain is GAGVSQSPSNKVTEKGKDVELRCDPISGHTALYWYRQSLGQGLEFLIYFQGNSAPDKSGLPSDRFSAERTGGSVSTLTIQRTQQEDSAVYLCASSIHGQGFGYTFGSGTRLTVV.

The chain combines TRBV18 with TRBJ2-7; TRBD1 is a possible D gene (6 bases). The CDR3 sequence is 15 residues long. The V end was cut by 2 bases, the J end by 4 bases, with 15 bases between. Germline V CDR1 and CDR2: KGHSH, LQKENI. The CDR3 DNA sequence: TGTGCCAGCTCACCATTTTCTGCCCAGGGGTACGAGCAGTACTTC. This sequence encodes CASSPFSAQGYEQYF.

This clone showed up just a few times. The V and J genes are TRBV5-8 and TRBJ2-3; TRBD2 matches at 8 bases. CDR1 is SGHTS and CDR2 is YDEGEE in the germline V gene. The CDR3 is made up of 16 amino acids. The ends lost 4 bases at V and 2 bases at J; junction bases unmatched: 9. The CDR3 DNA reads TGTGCCAGCAGCCCCGGGCGGGGGGTGCTCACAGATACGCAGTATTTT. It encodes CASSPGRGVLTDTQYF.

In this sample, this clone turned up a few times. The rearrangement links TRBV10-3 to TRBJ2-1; tentatively, D is TRBD1 (6 bases). The V gene lost 4 bases and the J gene lost 7 bases, with 20 bases spanning the gap. This CDR3 spans 16 amino acids. Germline CDR1 reads ENHRY; CDR2 reads SYGVKD. In DNA, the CDR3 is TGTGCCATCAGTGGCAGGACAGAAAAAATTAATAATGAGCAGTTCTTC. This codes for CAISGRTEKINNEQFF.

The J gene is TRBJ1-2, the V gene TRBV30; TRBD1 matches at 7 bases. V was clipped by 5 bases and J by 5 bases; unmatched bases: 5. Germline loops: CDR1 GTSNPN, CDR2 SVGIG (reference sequence). The length of the CDR3 is 12 residues. The CDR3 protein is CAWGTDRYGYTF. DNA for the CDR3: TGTGCCTGGGGGACAGACAGATATGGCTACACCTTC. Using reference TRBV30 and TRBJ1-2 for the parts outside the CDR3, the full variable domain is SQTIHQWPATLVQPVGSPLSLECTVEGTSNPNLYWYRQAAGRGLQLLFYSVGIGQISSEVPQNLSASRPQDRQFILSSKKLLLSDSGFYLCAWGTDRYGYTFGSGTRLTVV.

The J gene is TRBJ1-1, the V gene TRBV19, with TRBD1 identical over 8 bases. The CDR3 contains 20 residues. V lost 3 bases and J lost 2; bases outside the gene matches: 20. CDR1 LNHDA and CDR2 SQIVND come from the germline V gene (reference sequence). CDR3 DNA sequence: TGTGCCAGTAGTATCGGAACAGGGGGGGTTCTTGGTCTAGTTAACACTGAAGCTTTCTTT. Translation gives CASSIGTGGVLGLVNTEAFF. Supplemented by reference TRBV19 and TRBJ1-1, the full variable domain reads DGGITQSPKYLFRKEGQNVTLSCEQNLNHDAMYWYRQDPGQGLRLIYYSQIVNDFQKGDIAEGYSVSREKKESFPLTVTSAQKNPTAFYLCASSIGTGGVLGLVNTEAFFGQGTRLTVV.

V gene TRBV9 combines with J gene TRBJ1-1; D is uncertain. V lost 1 base, J lost 0 bases, and 10 bases lay in between. The CDR3 totals 15 residues. The germline CDR1 and CDR2 sequences are SGDLS and YYNGEE. CDR3 protein: CASSVSGSMNTEAFF. The CDR3 bases are TGTGCCAGCAGCGTATCAGGATCCATGAACACTGAAGCTTTCTTT. The whole variable domain, remainder taken from reference TRBV9 and TRBJ1-1, is DSGVTQTPKHLITATGQRVTLRCSPRSGDLSVYWYQQSLDQGLQFLIQYYNGEERAKGNILERFSAQQFPDLHSELNLSSLELGDSALYFCASSVSGSMNTEAFFGQGTRLTVV.

This clone was counted only a few times. This sequence joins TRBV6-2 or TRBV6-3 and TRBJ1-5, with 7 bases lining up with TRBD1. The CDR3 is 15 residues long. The V segment lost 2 bases and the J segment 7 bases; nucleotides outside the gene matches: 8. The V gene's germline CDR1 is MNHEY and CDR2 SVGEGT. The DNA of the CDR3 is TGTGCCAGCAGTTACGCGAGGGGGCAAGGACAGCCCCAGCATTTT. This translates into CASSYARGQGQPQHF.

This clone was observed a single time. The V and J genes are TRBV6-2 or TRBV6-3 and TRBJ2-3; 7 bases are a match to TRBD2. With V trimmed by 6 bases and J by 2 bases, 8 bases remained unmatched. Germline CDR1 and CDR2: MNHEY and SVGEGT. This CDR3 has 15 amino acids. This CDR3 is CASSRLALPTDTQYF. CDR3 in DNA: TGTGCCAGCAGCCGACTAGCCCTACCCACAGATACGCAGTATTTT.

This clone was recorded only once. The chain is built from TRBV6-5 and TRBJ2-2; D perhaps matches TRBD2 (6 bases). Per germline, CDR1 MNHEY and CDR2 SVGAGI. The germline V and J ends were trimmed by 7 bases and 4 bases, with 13 bases remaining between them. There are 14 residues in the CDR3. CDR3 nucleotide sequence: TGTGCCAGCACTCTGGAGGGCATCACCGGGGAGCTGTTTTTT. This sequence encodes CASTLEGITGELFF.